These T cell receptor beta chains were read from a single sample in a study of response to subunit inactivated influenza vaccine. TCRdb reprocessed the RT-PCR reads via MiXCR and lists one record per CDR3 protein. This table holds 610,000 or so distinct CDR3 sequences, 14% found once. Sequencing was performed on PBMCs from blood, taken 11 to 12 days after vaccination. These TCRs come from a man aged 50-59 years who received an inactivated influenza vaccine. CDR3s include the opening cysteine and the closing phenylalanine or tryptophan. The D gene is left open where the match is weak. Clone size appears in some rows only: once, few, many, or a class for an expanded clone.

clone_size cdr3_length d_call j_call v_call cdr3_nt cdr3_aa
few 14 NA TRBJ2-2 TRBV7-2 TGTGCCAGCAGCATTGAAATCAACACCGGGGAGCTGTTTTTT CASSIEINTGELFF
few 13 NA TRBJ2-7 TRBV4-2 TGTGCCAGCAGCCAAGATCTCCGCTACGAGCAGTACTTC CASSQDLRYEQYF
few 16 NA TRBJ2-7 TRBV24-1 TGTGCCACCAGTGATTTCGGCCCAACCATTGAGGGCGAGCAGTACTTC CATSDFGPTIEGEQYF
NA 14 NA TRBJ1-1 TRBV20-1 TGCAGTGCTAGAGATACACAGGGTTTCACTGAAGCTTTCTTT CSARDTQGFTEAFF
NA 13 NA TRBJ1-1 TRBV30 TGTGCCTGGAGCTCGAGTATGAACACTGAAGCTTTCTTT CAWSSSMNTEAFF
NA 16 TRBD1 TRBJ2-1 TRBV13 TGTGCCAGCAGCTTCCCGGGACAGGGACTCGGCAATGAGCAGTTCTTC CASSFPGQGLGNEQFF
NA 16 TRBD1 TRBJ2-7 TRBV7-2 TGTGCCAGCAGCTGGTTCCGGGACAGGGGGCACTACGAGCAGTACTTC CASSWFRDRGHYEQYF
many 14 NA TRBJ2-2 TRBV7-9 TGTGCCAGCAGCTTATACGGGGCGAGCGGGGAGCTGTTTTTT CASSLYGASGELFF
NA 18 TRBD2 TRBJ2-3 TRBV4-2 TGTGCCAGCAGCCGTTCCGGGACTAGCGGGGGGTCGATAGATACGCAGTATTTT CASSRSGTSGGSIDTQYF
few 15 TRBD2 TRBJ2-1 TRBV29-1 TGCAGCGCCGGGACTAGCGGGGTAAGGGACAATGAGCAGTTCTTC CSAGTSGVRDNEQFF
few 13 NA TRBJ2-7 TRBV20-1 TGCAGTGCTAGAGTCATCGATTCCTACGAGCAGTACTTC CSARVIDSYEQYF
NA 12 NA TRBJ2-1 TRBV5-6 TGTGCCAGCAGCTTGGGGCGTTTTGAGCAGTTCTTC CASSLGRFEQFF
few 14 TRBD1 TRBJ2-7 TRBV10-3 TGTGCCATCAGCGACAGGGGGGAAAGGTACGAGCAGTACTTC CAISDRGERYEQYF
NA 14 NA TRBJ2-7 TRBV4-2 TGTGCCAGCAGCCAAGATAGGTCGGGCAACGAGCAGTACTTC CASSQDRSGNEQYF
few 13 NA TRBJ1-1 TRBV18 TGTGCCAGCTCACCACGGGAGGGGGAGCCGGCTTTCTTT CASSPREGEPAFF
NA 13 NA TRBJ1-2 TRBV7-2 TGTGCCAGCAGGGGGGGCCTTAACTATGGCTACACCTTC CASRGGLNYGYTF
NA 15 TRBD2 TRBJ2-1 TRBV2 TGTGCCAGCAACCTCGAAGCGGGAGCCCACAATGAGCAGTTCTTC CASNLEAGAHNEQFF
few 16 TRBD1 TRBJ2-7 TRBV5-1 TGCGCCAGCAGCTCCGCGATGGACAGGGGAACCTACGAGCAGTACTTC CASSSAMDRGTYEQYF
NA 17 TRBD2 TRBJ2-4 TRBV7-2 TGTGCCAGCAGCGGCCGACTAGCGGGGACGCTCAAAAACATTCAGTACTTC CASSGRLAGTLKNIQYF
few 13 NA TRBJ2-5 TRBV6-1 TGTGCCAGCAGTGATAGGGCACAAGAGACCCAGTACTTC CASSDRAQETQYF
NA 16 NA TRBJ2-5 TRBV28 TGTGCCAGCAGTTTCGCCCCCCACAGGGTCCAAGAGACCCAGTACTTC CASSFAPHRVQETQYF
NA 14 NA TRBJ1-1 TRBV6-5 TGTGCCAGCAGTTACTCTACCACGGGCACTGAAGCTTTCTTT CASSYSTTGTEAFF
NA 15 NA TRBJ1-1 TRBV6-2/TRBV6-3 TGTGCCAGCAGACAAGGGGGTGGGCGCACCACTGAAGCTTTCTTT CASRQGGGRTTEAFF
NA 15 NA TRBJ1-6 TRBV5-1 TGCGCCAGCAGCTTTTCCATGGGAGGGGATTCACCCCTCCACTTT CASSFSMGGDSPLHF
few 16 TRBD2 TRBJ2-7 TRBV28 TGTGCCAGCAGCCCTGACTTCAGCGGGAGTCGGTACGAGCAGTACTTC CASSPDFSGSRYEQYF
NA 13 NA TRBJ2-7 TRBV28 TGTGCCAGCACCGAGGCGGGGAGGCACGAGCAGTACTTC CASTEAGRHEQYF
few 14 NA TRBJ2-2 TRBV7-8 TGTGCCAGCAGCTCGGCCGAGGTCCCCGGGGAGCTGTTTTTT CASSSAEVPGELFF
NA 16 NA TRBJ1-2 TRBV5-1 TGCGCCAGCAGCTCGACCGTAACATACGGGGGCTATGGCTACACCTTC CASSSTVTYGGYGYTF
NA 15 NA TRBJ1-2 TRBV9 TGTGCCAGCAGCGTAGATCCCGGGCCGTCAGGTGGCTACACCTTC CASSVDPGPSGGYTF
NA 17 NA TRBJ1-6 TRBV5-5 TGTGCCAGCAGCTTGGTCTTTGGTCAGGGTAATAATTCACCCCTCCACTTT CASSLVFGQGNNSPLHF
many 13 TRBD1 TRBJ2-7 TRBV2 TGTGCCAGCAGCTCGGGACAGAGATACGAGCAGTACTTC CASSSGQRYEQYF
few 12 NA TRBJ2-5 TRBV25-1 TGTGCCATCGGGACAAAGCAAGAGACCCAGTACTTC CAIGTKQETQYF
NA 16 NA TRBJ2-3 TRBV6-1 TGTTCCAGCAGCCTACGCGTCGGCGGCAGCACAGATACGCAGTATTTT CSSSLRVGGSTDTQYF
few 16 TRBD1 TRBJ2-2 TRBV7-2 TGTGCCAGCAGCTCCGGGAGGACAGGGGACACCGGGGAGCTGTTTTTT CASSSGRTGDTGELFF
NA 15 NA TRBJ1-5 TRBV12-3/TRBV12-4 TGTGCCAGCAGTTTTGGTCTCAGGGCCCGGCAGCCCCAGCATTTT CASSFGLRARQPQHF
NA 12 TRBD2 TRBJ2-7 TRBV2 TGTGCCAGCAGGGGGACTAGCCACGAGCAGTACTTC CASRGTSHEQYF
NA 14 NA TRBJ2-5 TRBV18 TGTGCCAGCTCACCACGGTCACCGCAAGAGACCCAGTACTTC CASSPRSPQETQYF